The rows below give T cell receptor beta chains drawn from one sample of a study of blood T cell repertoires in COVID-19. Data came from immunoSEQ multiplex PCR; TCRdb stores just in-frame clones and leaves some out. The repertoire has over 75,000 clones, approximately 87% of them found once; the top ten carry about an eighth. Sequencing was performed on peripheral blood. Source of these receptors: a human donor in a cohort sampled during active COVID-19. Each CDR3 is given with its conserved first and last residue.

V	CDR3
TRBV4-3	CASSRMYSGGNQPQHF
TRBV11-2	CASSLTGIYNEQFF
TRBV7-9	CASSPGDSYQPQHF
TRBV25-1	CASSQDPRDSQFNEQFF
TRBV5-8	CASSLVGGGQYQETQYF
TRBV12-1	CASSLDRDRVQFCLPVGELFF
TRBV5-1	CASSLEGTENGYTF
TRBV28	CASSQTGLYGYTF
TRBV7-2	CASSLEAGVYNEQFF
TRBV28	CASTGTSKETQYF